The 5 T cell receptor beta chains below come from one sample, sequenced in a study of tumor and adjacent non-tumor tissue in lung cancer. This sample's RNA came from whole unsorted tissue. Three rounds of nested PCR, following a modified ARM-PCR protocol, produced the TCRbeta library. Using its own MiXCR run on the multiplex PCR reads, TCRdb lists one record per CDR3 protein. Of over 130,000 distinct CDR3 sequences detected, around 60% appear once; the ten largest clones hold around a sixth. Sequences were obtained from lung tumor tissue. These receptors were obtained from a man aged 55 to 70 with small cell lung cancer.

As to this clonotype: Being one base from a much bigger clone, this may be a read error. CDR3 residues: CAWSAGVQPRHF. CDR3 DNA sequence: TGTGCCTGGAGTGCTGGGGTTCAGCCCCGGCATTTT. The chain uses TRBV30 and TRBJ1-5; D uncertain. The CDR3 runs 12 residues. Germline loops: CDR1 GTSNPN, CDR2 SVGIG (reference sequence).

In DNA, the CDR3 is TGTGCCAGCACCGAAGCAGGGGACACTGAAGCTTTCTTT. Its protein product is CASTEAGDTEAFF. This chain connects TRBV6-1 to TRBJ1-1, with D perhaps matching TRBD1 (6 bases). The V gene's germline CDR1 is MNHNS and CDR2 SASEGT. The CDR3 has 13 residues. The V gene lost 7 bases and the J gene lost 3 bases, with 12 bases spanning the gap.

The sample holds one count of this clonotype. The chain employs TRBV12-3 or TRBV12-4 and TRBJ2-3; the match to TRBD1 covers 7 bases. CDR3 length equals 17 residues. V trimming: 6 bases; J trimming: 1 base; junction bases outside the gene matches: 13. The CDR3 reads CASSEFGLGGGTDTQYF. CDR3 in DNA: TGTGCCAGCAGCGAGTTCGGGCTAGGGGGCGGCACAGATACGCAGTATTTT.

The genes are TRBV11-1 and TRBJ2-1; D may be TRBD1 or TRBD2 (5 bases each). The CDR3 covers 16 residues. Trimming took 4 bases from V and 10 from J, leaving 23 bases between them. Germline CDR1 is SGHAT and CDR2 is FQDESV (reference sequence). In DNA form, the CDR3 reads TGTGCCAGCAGCTCCGTGGGGGTCAGGGATAGGGGCGAGCAGTTCTTC. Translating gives CASSSVGVRDRGEQFF. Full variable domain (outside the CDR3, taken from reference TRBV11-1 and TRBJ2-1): EAEVAQSPRYKITEKSQAVAFWCDPISGHATLYWYRQILGQGPELLVQFQDESVVDDSQLPKDRFSAERLKGVDSTLKIQPAELGDSAMYLCASSSVGVRDRGEQFFGPGTRLTVL.

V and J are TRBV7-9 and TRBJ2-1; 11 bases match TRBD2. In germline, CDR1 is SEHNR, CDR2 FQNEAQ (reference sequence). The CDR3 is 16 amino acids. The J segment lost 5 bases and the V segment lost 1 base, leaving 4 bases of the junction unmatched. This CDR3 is CASSLGILAGDNEQFF. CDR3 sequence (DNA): TGTGCCAGCAGCTTAGGGATACTAGCGGGGGACAATGAGCAGTTCTTC.